The 17 T cell receptor beta chains in this list originate from one sample, sequenced in a study of identical twins. MiXCR was run by TCRdb on the 5' RACE reads, yielding one entry per CDR3 protein. The profile shows 350,000 to 450,000 distinct CDR3 sequences, around 20% of them singletons. Sample: naive T cells sorted from blood. The receptors shown here come from a man over 45 in good health.

The CDR3 is CASRGNDGYTF. DNA of the CDR3: TGTGCCAGCAGGGGGAACGATGGCTACACCTTC. V is TRBV9 and J is TRBJ1-2; D is ambiguous. Trimming pared 5 bases from V and 6 bases from J, leaving 8 bases between. The CDR3 totals 11 residues. Germline CDR1 is SGDLS and CDR2 is YYNGEE. Full variable domain (missing parts from reference TRBV9 and TRBJ1-2): DSGVTQTPKHLITATGQRVTLRCSPRSGDLSVYWYQQSLDQGLQFLIQYYNGEERAKGNILERFSAQQFPDLHSELNLSSLELGDSALYFCASRGNDGYTFGSGTRLTVV.

This clonotype was picked up one time. The chain uses TRBV7-8 and TRBJ2-3, with TRBD2 identical over 9 bases. Trimming at V came to 5 bases and at J to 2 bases, leaving 11 bases not matched to a gene. The CDR3 totals 17 residues. The germline V gene has CDR1 SGHVS and CDR2 FQNEAQ. The DNA for the CDR3 is TGTGCCAGCAGCCCCCGTCGTCTAGCGGGACACACAGATACGCAGTATTTT. Translation gives CASSPRRLAGHTDTQYF.

This clonotype has at least ten counts. This chain links TRBV29-1 with TRBJ2-6; D is ambiguous. Germline V gene data show CDR1 as SQVTM and CDR2 as ANQGSEA. This CDR3 has 12 amino acids. The germline V and J ends were trimmed by 5 bases and 3 bases, with 5 bases remaining between them. The CDR3 reads CSVRGGANVLTF. CDR3 coding DNA: TGCAGCGTTCGAGGTGGGGCCAACGTCCTGACTTTC. Complete variable domain (other parts from reference TRBV29-1 and TRBJ2-6): SAVISQKPSRDICQRGTSLTIQCQVDSQVTMMFWYRQQPGQSLTLIATANQGSEATYESGFVIDKFPISRPNLTFSTLTVSNMSPEDSSIYLCSVRGGANVLTFGAGSRLTVL.

The V gene is TRBV28, the J gene TRBJ2-5; D is unclear. Trimming took 1 base from V and 7 from J, leaving 10 bases between them. The CDR3 runs 13 residues. Germline CDR1 MDHEN, CDR2 SYDVKM. The CDR3: CASSLSTSGTQYF. Here the CDR3 DNA reads TGTGCCAGCAGTTTATCCACGTCGGGGACCCAGTACTTC.

This clonotype showed up many times. The chain couples TRBV29-1 to TRBJ2-5; 9 bases fit TRBD1. With 3 bases clipped from V and 5 bases from J, the junction kept 4 bases outside the gene matches. The V gene's germline CDR1 is SQVTM and CDR2 ANQGSEA. The CDR3 covers 13 residues. The CDR3 nucleotides read TGCAGCGTTGAGGGACAGGGTGGGGAGACCCAGTACTTC. This translates into CSVEGQGGETQYF. The full variable domain, completed using reference TRBV29-1 and TRBJ2-5, is SAVISQKPSRDICQRGTSLTIQCQVDSQVTMMFWYRQQPGQSLTLIATANQGSEATYESGFVIDKFPISRPNLTFSTLTVSNMSPEDSSIYLCSVEGQGGETQYFGPGTRLLVL.

V gene TRBV9 combines with J gene TRBJ2-1; D is uncertain. CDR1 is SGDLS, CDR2 YYNGEE, per germline. The CDR3 is 12 residues long. Trimming cost V 5 bases and J 5 bases, with 8 bases left between them. CDR3 amino acids: CASRGIDNEQFF. The CDR3 DNA is TGTGCCAGCAGAGGCATCGACAATGAGCAGTTCTTC.

This chain uses TRBV12-3 or TRBV12-4 with TRBJ2-1, with TRBD2 matching 9 bases. Losses at the gene ends were 4 bases for V and 4 bases for J; bases not matched to a gene: 5. The CDR3 length is 15 residues. For the CDR3, the DNA is TGTGCCAGCAGTTGGGCGGGAGGGATATACAATGAGCAGTTCTTC. Protein: CASSWAGGIYNEQFF.

This clonotype was counted a few times. The rearrangement links TRBV5-4 to TRBJ2-7; no firm D call. This CDR3 comprises 16 residues. V lost 1 base to trimming and J lost 3 bases, with 17 bases between them. Germline V gives CDR1 SGHNT, CDR2 YYREEE (reference sequence). The DNA for the CDR3 is TGTGCCAGCAGCTTGTGGAGAGGCCAAACAGACTACGAGCAGTACTTC. This translates into CASSLWRGQTDYEQYF.

This chain connects TRBV4-1 to TRBJ2-2, with TRBD1 matching over 9 bases. This CDR3 has 16 amino acids. J was trimmed by 1 base and V by 4 bases; bases with no gene match: 4. Germline loops: CDR1 MGHRA, CDR2 YSYEKL. CDR3 sequence: CASSLRTGENTGELFF. DNA for the CDR3: TGCGCCAGCAGCCTACGGACAGGGGAGAACACCGGGGAGCTGTTTTTT.

This clonotype was seen ten or more times. The V and J genes are TRBV7-9 and TRBJ2-5; the D gene could be TRBD1 or TRBD2 (5 bases each). This CDR3 comprises 15 residues. V gave up 5 bases and J gave up 5 bases, with 18 bases separating them. The germline gives CDR1 SEHNR, CDR2 FQNEAQ (reference sequence). CDR3 sequence reads: CASSTSGSEGETQYF. The CDR3 nucleotides are TGTGCCAGCAGCACTAGTGGCTCCGAGGGGGAGACCCAGTACTTC.

This chain joins TRBV28 and TRBJ1-4; a weak D match, TRBD1 (6 bases). The CDR3 has 15 amino acids. CDR1 and CDR2 (germline): MDHEN, SYDVKM. V lost 5 bases and J lost 5, with 15 bases in between. CDR3 protein: CASSARQVGNEKLFF. CDR3 DNA sequence: TGTGCCAGCAGTGCTCGACAGGTCGGCAATGAAAAACTGTTTTTT.

This clonotype was observed a few times. V gene TRBV7-9 combines with J gene TRBJ2-1, with TRBD1 matching over 7 bases. J gave up 5 bases and V 2 bases, and 9 bases lay outside the gene matches. This CDR3 is built from 16 residues. Germline values: CDR1 SEHNR, CDR2 FQNEAQ (reference sequence). The CDR3 here is CASSLRALQGNNEQFF. The CDR3 nucleotides read TGTGCCAGCAGCTTACGGGCACTACAGGGGAACAATGAGCAGTTCTTC.

This rearrangement joins TRBV29-1 to TRBJ2-1; no clear D gene. The CDR3 runs 13 residues. The germline CDR1 and CDR2 sequences are SQVTM and ANQGSEA. V dropped 3 bases and J dropped 2 bases, with 8 bases sitting between them. This CDR3 is CSVDSRAYNEQFF. The CDR3 DNA reads as TGCAGCGTTGACAGCCGGGCCTACAATGAGCAGTTCTTC.

The chain combines TRBV20-1 with TRBJ1-5; no clear D. The V end lost 0 bases, the J end lost 6 bases, and 9 bases lay between the germline ends. Per the germline V gene, CDR1 is DFQATT and CDR2 is SNEGSKA (reference sequence). The CDR3 has 13 amino acids. The CDR3 is CSARDGVTQPQHF. CDR3 coding DNA: TGCAGTGCTAGAGATGGGGTCACTCAGCCCCAGCATTTT.

This chain joins TRBV5-1 and TRBJ2-2; tentative D call: TRBD1 (6 bases). Germline lookup yields CDR1 SGHRS and CDR2 YFSETQ. Trimming took off 4 bases at V and 5 bases at J, with 18 bases between the two ends. The CDR3 is 16 residues long. The CDR3 loop is CASSARDTVSTGELFF. In DNA, the CDR3 is TGCGCCAGCAGCGCCCGGGACACGGTCTCGACCGGGGAGCTGTTTTTT.

This clonotype was counted a few times. The chain carries TRBV2 and TRBJ1-6; 7 nucleotides agree with TRBD1. Looked up from germline, CDR1 is SNHLY and CDR2 is FYNNEI. The CDR3 contains 14 residues. Trimming at V came to 7 bases and at J to 5 bases, leaving 5 bases not matched to a gene. The DNA for the CDR3 is TGTGCCAGCACAACCGACAGGGATAATTCACCCCTCCACTTT. Translated: CASTTDRDNSPLHF.

There are a few counts of this clonotype. The gene calls are TRBV12-3 or TRBV12-4 and TRBJ2-2, with D perhaps matching TRBD2 (7 bases). This CDR3 region has 16 residues. V was cut by 3 bases and J by 0 bases, with 11 bases left in between. CDR3 amino acids: CASSFGGRANTGELFF. In nucleotides, the CDR3 is TGTGCCAGCAGTTTCGGGGGGCGCGCGAACACCGGGGAGCTGTTTTTT.